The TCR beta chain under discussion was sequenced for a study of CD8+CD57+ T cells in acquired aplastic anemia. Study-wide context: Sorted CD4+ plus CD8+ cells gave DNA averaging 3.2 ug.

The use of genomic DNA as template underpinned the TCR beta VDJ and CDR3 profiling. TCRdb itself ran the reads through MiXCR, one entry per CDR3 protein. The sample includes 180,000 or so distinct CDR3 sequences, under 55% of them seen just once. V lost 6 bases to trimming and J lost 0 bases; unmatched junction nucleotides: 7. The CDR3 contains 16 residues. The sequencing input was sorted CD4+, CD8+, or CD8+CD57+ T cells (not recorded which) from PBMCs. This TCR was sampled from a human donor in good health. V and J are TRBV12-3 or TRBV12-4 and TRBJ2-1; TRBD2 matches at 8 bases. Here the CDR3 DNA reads TGTGCCAGCAGCCTACTACTAGCGGACTCCTACAATGAGCAGTTCTTC. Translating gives CASSLLLADSYNEQFF.